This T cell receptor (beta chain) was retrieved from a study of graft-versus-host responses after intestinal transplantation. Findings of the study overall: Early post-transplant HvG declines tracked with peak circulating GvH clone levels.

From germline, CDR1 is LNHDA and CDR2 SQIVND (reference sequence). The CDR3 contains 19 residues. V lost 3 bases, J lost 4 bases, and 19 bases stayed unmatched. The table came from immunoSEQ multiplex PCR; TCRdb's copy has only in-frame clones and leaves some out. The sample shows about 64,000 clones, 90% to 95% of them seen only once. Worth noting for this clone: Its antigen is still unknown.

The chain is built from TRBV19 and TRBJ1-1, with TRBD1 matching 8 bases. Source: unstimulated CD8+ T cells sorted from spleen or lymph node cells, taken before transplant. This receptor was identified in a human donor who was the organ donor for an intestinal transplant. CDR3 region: CASSMRGPGTGVRSTEAFF. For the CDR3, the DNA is TGTGCCAGTAGTATGAGAGGTCCCGGGACAGGAGTTAGGAGCACTGAAGCTTTCTTT.